This is a list of T cell receptor beta chains from one sample in a study of OX40 agonist ivuxolimab in advanced cancers. Some clones are missing from TCRdb's copy, which holds only in-frame ones; the method was immunoSEQ multiplex PCR. The sample includes 52,000 or so clones, roughly 82% of them seen just once. The starting material was CD4+ or CD8+ T cells sorted from blood, obtained in a trial of the OX40 agonist ivuxolimab. Source of these receptors: an adult with an advanced solid tumor such as melanoma, head and neck, liver or kidney cancer. The CDR3 runs from the conserved cysteine through the conserved F or W. Each record gives: V gene, D gene, CDR3 protein. D genes are given only for firm matches.

TRBV15,TRBD1,CATSRGQGATDTQYF
TRBV6-6,.,CASILRPAKAFF
TRBV2,.,CASSSYSDEQYF
TRBV29-1,.,CSVRTVNSNQPQHF
TRBV4-3,TRBD1,CASSRDRGLYEQYF
TRBV7-6,TRBD2,CASSLAAGGHNEQFF
TRBV7-2,.,CASSLGDPEQFF
TRBV6-5,.,CATQGEFYEQYF
TRBV5-1,.,CASSLVVGTADEQYF
TRBV18,TRBD2,CASSPGLLTYEQYF
TRBV7-2,.,CASSPRYAGRGANVLTF